This T cell receptor (beta chain) was sequenced during a study of blood T cell repertoires in COVID-19. Per the germline V gene, CDR1 is LNHDA and CDR2 is SQIVND (reference sequence). The germline V and J ends were trimmed by 6 bases and 0 bases, with 18 bases remaining between them. CDR3 length: 16 residues. Sequencing used immunoSEQ multiplex PCR; TCRdb keeps in-frame clones, though not all of them. Found here are approximately 150,000 clones, approximately 81% of them singletons; the top ten hold 18%. Symptom resolution, clearance, or two negative PCRs marked the recovered donors of Cohort 3. This chain uses TRBV19 with TRBJ2-7, with D tentatively TRBD2 (5 bases). Sequencing input: PBMCs or T cells enriched from blood (not recorded which). The source of this sequence is a man aged 55 to 70 who had recovered from COVID-19. The CDR3 coding sequence is TGTGCCAGTAGCATCGATCTTGTGGGGAGCTCCTACGAGCAGTACTTC. Its protein product is CASSIDLVGSSYEQYF.